These T cell receptor beta chains were read from a single sample in a study of cytomegalovirus exposure and HLA in healthy donors. The table came from immunoSEQ multiplex PCR; TCRdb's copy has only in-frame clones and leaves some out. Of tens of thousands of clones listed, less than 95% were seen once; the top ten hold roughly 0.6%. The sequencing input was PBMCs. The receptor set was obtained from a woman aged 18-30 years in good health and CMV-seronegative. The CDR3 runs from the conserved cysteine through the conserved F or W. A D gene is named only where the DNA matches it firmly. Expanded clones get a size class; other rows say once, few or many, or leave the size out.

cdr3_aa	cdr3_nt	v_call	j_call	d_call	clone_size
CASRGGGPYEQYF	TGTGCCAGCAGAGGGGGGGGGCCCTACGAGCAGTACTTC	TRBV2	TRBJ2-7	.	.
CASSLRRGGNSPLHF	TGTGCCAGCAGCTTACGCAGGGGTGGCAATTCACCCCTCCACTTT	TRBV7-2	TRBJ1-6	.	.
CASTLTGEETQYF	TGTGCCAGCACCCTAACAGGGGAAGAGACCCAGTACTTC	TRBV11-2	TRBJ2-5	TRBD1	.
CASSAGQTNTEAFF	TGTGCCAGCAGTGCGGGACAGACGAACACTGAAGCTTTCTTT	TRBV28	TRBJ1-1	TRBD1	.
CASSPTPSSYNEQFF	TGCGCCAGCAGCCCGACACCCAGCTCCTACAATGAGCAGTTCTTC	TRBV5-1	TRBJ2-1	.	.
CASSKTGGFGYTF	TGTGCCAGCAGTAAGACAGGGGGCTTTGGCTACACCTTC	TRBV28	TRBJ1-2	TRBD1	.
CASSSPGQPANEQYF	TGTGCCAGCAGTTCACCGGGACAGCCCGCTAACGAGCAGTACTTC	TRBV27	TRBJ2-7	TRBD1	.
CSVVTGGENTEAFF	TGCAGCGTTGTCACAGGGGGCGAGAACACTGAAGCTTTCTTT	TRBV29-1	TRBJ1-1	TRBD1	.
CASSPPGGGTYNEQFF	TGTGCCAGCTCTCCGCCGGGTGGGGGCACCTACAATGAGCAGTTCTTC	TRBV18	TRBJ2-1	.	.
CASREAGGLGETQYF	TGTGCCAGCAGGGAAGCGGGGGGTCTAGGAGAGACCCAGTACTTC	TRBV28	TRBJ2-5	TRBD2	.
CASSPDRSNTEAFF	TGTGCCAGCTCACCCGACAGGTCGAACACTGAAGCTTTCTTT	TRBV18	TRBJ1-1	.	.
CASSSSRDSFFYGYTF	TGTGCCAGCAGCTCCTCCCGGGACAGTTTTTTCTATGGCTACACCTTC	TRBV7-9	TRBJ1-2	TRBD1	.
CASSPTSNFADTQYF	TGTGCTAGCAGCCCGACTAGTAATTTTGCAGATACGCAGTATTTT	TRBV7-7	TRBJ2-3	.	.
CASSPDRGAKNIQYF	TGTGCCAGCAGTCCGGACAGGGGTGCCAAAAACATTCAGTACTTC	TRBV6-5	TRBJ2-4	TRBD1	.
CASSVLGRGDSPLHF	TGTGCCAGCAGCGTATTAGGCAGGGGTGATTCACCCCTCCACTTT	TRBV9	TRBJ1-6	.	once
CAWKGAPYEQYF	TGTGCCTGGAAAGGGGCCCCCTACGAGCAGTACTTC	TRBV30	TRBJ2-7	.	.
CASSLGGVYTYLANTGELFF	TGTGCCAGCAGCTTGGGCGGCGTCTATACCTACCTAGCGAACACCGGGGAGCTGTTTTTT	TRBV5-4	TRBJ2-2	.	.
CASSRDRGLFF	TGCGCCAGCAGCCGGGACAGGGGGCTGTTTTTT	TRBV5-1	TRBJ2-2	TRBD1	.
CASSLYRTGVAYNEQFF	TGTGCCAGCAGTTTATACCGAACAGGGGTGGCCTACAATGAGCAGTTCTTC	TRBV28	TRBJ2-1	TRBD1	once
CASTRTGGAGELFF	TGTGCCAGCACCCGGACAGGAGGGGCCGGGGAGCTGTTTTTT	TRBV27	TRBJ2-2	.	.
CASSSGTVPTYEQYF	TGTGCCAGCAGTTCCGGGACAGTTCCAACCTACGAGCAGTACTTC	TRBV28	TRBJ2-7	TRBD1	once
CASSSTGTGARTEAFF	TGTGCCAGCAGTTCGACCGGGACAGGGGCGAGGACTGAAGCTTTCTTT	TRBV28	TRBJ1-1	TRBD1	.
CASMIDRGRNTIYF	TGTGCCAGCATGATCGACAGGGGGCGGAACACCATATATTTT	TRBV28	TRBJ1-3	TRBD1	.